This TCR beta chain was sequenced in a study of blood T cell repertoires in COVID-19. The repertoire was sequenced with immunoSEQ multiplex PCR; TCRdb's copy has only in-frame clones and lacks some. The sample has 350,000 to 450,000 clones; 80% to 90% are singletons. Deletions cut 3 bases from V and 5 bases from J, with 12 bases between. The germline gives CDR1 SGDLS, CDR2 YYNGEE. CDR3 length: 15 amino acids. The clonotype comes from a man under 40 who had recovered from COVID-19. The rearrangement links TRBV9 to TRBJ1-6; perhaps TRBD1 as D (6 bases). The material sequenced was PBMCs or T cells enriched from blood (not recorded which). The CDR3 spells CASSERTENNSPLHF. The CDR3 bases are TGTGCCAGCAGCGAGAGGACAGAGAATAATTCACCCCTCCACTTT.